This entry is about one T cell receptor beta chain. This specimen comes from a study of blood T cell repertoires in COVID-19. Generated by immunoSEQ multiplex PCR, the TCRdb table keeps only in-frame clones and is missing some. The table lists roughly 410,000 clones, about 87% of them singletons, with about 2.1% in the top ten. CDR3 length: 17 residues. CDR1 and CDR2 (germline): MNHEY, SVGEGT. V trimming: 4 bases; J trimming: 3 bases; junction bases outside the gene matches: 9. This chain joins TRBV6-2 or TRBV6-3 and TRBJ2-3; 11 nucleotides agree with TRBD2. This TCR came from a woman in her fifties or sixties with COVID-19, enrolled during active disease. The sequencing input was peripheral blood. In DNA, the CDR3 is TGTGCCAGCAGTTCCAGCCGACTAGCGGGGTCGACAGATACGCAGTATTTT. It specifies CASSSSRLAGSTDTQYF.